This entry features one TCR beta chain sequence. The antigen is unknown. Through a sample-barcoded 5' primer and a J-beta primer mix, a second PCR was run for roughly 6 to 11 cycles. The authors tagged each cDNA molecule using a template-switch adaptor with 12 random nucleotides. TCRdb re-derived calls from the 5' RACE reads in MiXCR, one entry per CDR3 protein. The data show 1.8 million or so distinct CDR3 sequences, roughly two fifths seen once. The data stem from a study of blood T cells in healthy people across ages. The ends were cut back, 1 base at V and 4 bases at J, with 15 bases in the middle. The CDR3 is 15 amino acids. Per germline, CDR1 DFQATT and CDR2 SNEGSKA (reference sequence). The study's findings and limits: The lack of PBMC sorting stopped any conclusive naive versus antigen-experienced comparison.

This receptor was taken from a human donor in good health. The source material was blood. V gene TRBV20-1 combines with J gene TRBJ2-3, with D possibly TRBD1 on 6 matching bases. CDR3 nucleotide sequence: TGCAGTGCTAGAGCCGGGACAAACGAGGCAGATACGCAGTATTTT. Translating it yields CSARAGTNEADTQYF.